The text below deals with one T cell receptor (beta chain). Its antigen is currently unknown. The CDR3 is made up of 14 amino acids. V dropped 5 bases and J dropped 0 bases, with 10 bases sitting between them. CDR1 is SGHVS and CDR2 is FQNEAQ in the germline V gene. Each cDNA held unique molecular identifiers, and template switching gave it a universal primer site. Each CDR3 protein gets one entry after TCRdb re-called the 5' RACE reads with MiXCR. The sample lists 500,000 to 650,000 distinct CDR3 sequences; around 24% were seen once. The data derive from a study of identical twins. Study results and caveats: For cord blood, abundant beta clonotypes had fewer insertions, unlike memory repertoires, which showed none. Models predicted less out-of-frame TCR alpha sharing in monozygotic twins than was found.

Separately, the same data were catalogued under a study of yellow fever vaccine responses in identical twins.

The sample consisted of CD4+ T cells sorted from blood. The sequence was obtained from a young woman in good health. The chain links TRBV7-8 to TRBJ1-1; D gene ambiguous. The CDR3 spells CASSPNSVNTEAFF. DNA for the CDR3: TGTGCCAGCAGCCCCAACTCTGTGAACACTGAAGCTTTCTTT.